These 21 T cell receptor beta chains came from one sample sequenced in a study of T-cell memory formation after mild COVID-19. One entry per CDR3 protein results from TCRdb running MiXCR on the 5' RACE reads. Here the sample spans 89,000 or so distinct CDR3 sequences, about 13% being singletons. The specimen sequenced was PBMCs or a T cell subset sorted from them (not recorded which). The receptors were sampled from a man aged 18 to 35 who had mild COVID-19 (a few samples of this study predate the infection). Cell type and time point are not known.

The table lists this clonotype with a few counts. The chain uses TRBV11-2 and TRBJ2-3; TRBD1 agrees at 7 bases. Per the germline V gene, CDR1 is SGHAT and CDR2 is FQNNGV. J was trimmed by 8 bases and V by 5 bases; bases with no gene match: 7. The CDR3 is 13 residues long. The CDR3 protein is CASSAPGQITQYF. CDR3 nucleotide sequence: TGTGCCAGCAGCGCCCCGGGACAGATTACGCAGTATTTT.

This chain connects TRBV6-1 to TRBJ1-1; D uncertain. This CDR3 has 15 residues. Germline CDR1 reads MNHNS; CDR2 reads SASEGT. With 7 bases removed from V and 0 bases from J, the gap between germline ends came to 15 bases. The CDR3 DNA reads TGTGCCAGCATCCTTTTTGAGGCCTTGAACACTGAAGCTTTCTTT. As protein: CASILFEALNTEAFF.

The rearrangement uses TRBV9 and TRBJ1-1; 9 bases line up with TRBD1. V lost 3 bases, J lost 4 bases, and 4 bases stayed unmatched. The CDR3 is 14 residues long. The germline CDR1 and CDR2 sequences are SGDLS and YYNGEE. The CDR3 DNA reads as TGTGCCAGCAGCGCGAAGACAGGGGGCACTGAAGCTTTCTTT. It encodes CASSAKTGGTEAFF.

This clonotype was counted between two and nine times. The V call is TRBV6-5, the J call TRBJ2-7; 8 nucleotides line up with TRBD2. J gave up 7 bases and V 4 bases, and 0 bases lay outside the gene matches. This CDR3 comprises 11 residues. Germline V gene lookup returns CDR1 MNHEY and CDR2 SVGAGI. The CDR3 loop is CASSSGGEQYV. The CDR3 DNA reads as TGTGCCAGCAGTTCGGGGGGGGAGCAGTACGTC.

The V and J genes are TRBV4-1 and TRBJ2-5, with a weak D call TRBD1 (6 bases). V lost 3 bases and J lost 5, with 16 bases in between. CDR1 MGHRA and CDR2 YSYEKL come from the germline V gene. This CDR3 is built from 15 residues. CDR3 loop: CASSQVSGVKETQYF. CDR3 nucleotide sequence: TGCGCCAGCAGCCAGGTCTCAGGGGTGAAGGAGACCCAGTACTTC.

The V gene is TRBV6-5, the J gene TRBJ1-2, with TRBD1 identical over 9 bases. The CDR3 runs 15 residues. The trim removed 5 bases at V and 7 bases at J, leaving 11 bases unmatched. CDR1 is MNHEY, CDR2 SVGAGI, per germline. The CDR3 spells CASSKPGQGGGGYTF. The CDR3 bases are TGTGCCAGCAGTAAACCGGGACAGGGAGGGGGTGGCTACACCTTC.

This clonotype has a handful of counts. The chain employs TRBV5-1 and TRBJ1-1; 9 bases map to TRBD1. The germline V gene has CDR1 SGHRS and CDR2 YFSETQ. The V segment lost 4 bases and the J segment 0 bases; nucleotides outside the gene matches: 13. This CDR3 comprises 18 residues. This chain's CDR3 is CASSDRPRQGDLNTEAFF. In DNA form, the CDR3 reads TGCGCCAGCAGCGATCGCCCCCGACAGGGGGATTTGAACACTGAAGCTTTCTTT.

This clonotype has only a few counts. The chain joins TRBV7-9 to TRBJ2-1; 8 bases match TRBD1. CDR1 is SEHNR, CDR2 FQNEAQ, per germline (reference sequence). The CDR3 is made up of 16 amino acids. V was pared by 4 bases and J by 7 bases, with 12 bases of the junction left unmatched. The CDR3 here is CASSYRGAGRPNEQFF. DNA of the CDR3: TGTGCCAGCAGCTACAGGGGGGCTGGGCGCCCGAATGAGCAGTTCTTC.

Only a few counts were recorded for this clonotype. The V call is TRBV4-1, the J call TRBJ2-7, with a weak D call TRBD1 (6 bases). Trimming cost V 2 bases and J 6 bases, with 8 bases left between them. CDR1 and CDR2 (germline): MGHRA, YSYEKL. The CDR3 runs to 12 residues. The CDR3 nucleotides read TGCGCCAGCAGCCAAACAGGGTCCGAGCAGTACTTC. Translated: CASSQTGSEQYF.

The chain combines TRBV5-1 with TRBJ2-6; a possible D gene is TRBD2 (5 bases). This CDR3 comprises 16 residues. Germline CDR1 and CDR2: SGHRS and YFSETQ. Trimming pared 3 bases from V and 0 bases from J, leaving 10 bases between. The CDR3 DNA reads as TGCGCCAGCAGCTCGGGGATCGGCTCTGGGGCCAACGTCCTGACTTTC. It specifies CASSSGIGSGANVLTF.

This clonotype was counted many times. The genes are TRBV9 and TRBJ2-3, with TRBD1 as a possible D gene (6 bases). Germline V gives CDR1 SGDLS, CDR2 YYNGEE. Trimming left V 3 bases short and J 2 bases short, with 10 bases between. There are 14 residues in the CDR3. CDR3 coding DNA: TGTGCCAGCAGCGCGGACAGAAACACAGATACGCAGTATTTT. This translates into CASSADRNTDTQYF.

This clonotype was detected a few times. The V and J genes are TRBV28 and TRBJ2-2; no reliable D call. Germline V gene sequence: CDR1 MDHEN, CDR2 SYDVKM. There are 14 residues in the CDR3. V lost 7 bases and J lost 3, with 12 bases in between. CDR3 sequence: CASTSPRDTGELFF. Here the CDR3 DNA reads TGTGCCAGCACGTCCCCAAGAGACACCGGGGAGCTGTTTTTT.

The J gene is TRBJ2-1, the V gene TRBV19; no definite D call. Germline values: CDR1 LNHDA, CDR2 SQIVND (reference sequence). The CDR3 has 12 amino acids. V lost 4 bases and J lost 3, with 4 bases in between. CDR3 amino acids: CASSKVYNEQFF. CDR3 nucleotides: TGTGCCAGTAGTAAAGTCTACAATGAGCAGTTCTTC.

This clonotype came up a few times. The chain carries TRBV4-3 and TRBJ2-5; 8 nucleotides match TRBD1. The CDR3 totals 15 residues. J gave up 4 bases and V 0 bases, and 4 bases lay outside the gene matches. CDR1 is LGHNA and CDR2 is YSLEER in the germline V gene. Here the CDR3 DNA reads TGCGCCAGCAGCCAAGAGGACAGGGAAAGAGAGACCCAGTACTTC. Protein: CASSQEDRERETQYF.

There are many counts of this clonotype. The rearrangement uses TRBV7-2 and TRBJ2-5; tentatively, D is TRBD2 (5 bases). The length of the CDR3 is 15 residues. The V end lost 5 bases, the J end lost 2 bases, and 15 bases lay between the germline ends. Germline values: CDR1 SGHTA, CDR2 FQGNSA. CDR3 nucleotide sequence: TGTGCCAGCAGCCGGGGATCAGACTTACAAGAGACCCAGTACTTC. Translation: CASSRGSDLQETQYF.

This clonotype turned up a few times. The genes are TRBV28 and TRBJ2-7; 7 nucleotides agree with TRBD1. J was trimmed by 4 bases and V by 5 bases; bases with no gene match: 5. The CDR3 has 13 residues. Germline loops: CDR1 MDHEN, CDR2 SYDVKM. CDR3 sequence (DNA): TGTGCCAGCAGTGCACCGGGACAGTACGAGCAGTACTTC. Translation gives CASSAPGQYEQYF.

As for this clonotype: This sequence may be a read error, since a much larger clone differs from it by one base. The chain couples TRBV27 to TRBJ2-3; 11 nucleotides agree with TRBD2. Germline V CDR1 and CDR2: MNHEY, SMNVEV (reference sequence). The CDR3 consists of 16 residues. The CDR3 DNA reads TGTGACAGCAGTAGAGGGACTAGCGGTTACACAGATACGCAGTATTTT. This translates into CDSSRGTSGYTDTQYF.

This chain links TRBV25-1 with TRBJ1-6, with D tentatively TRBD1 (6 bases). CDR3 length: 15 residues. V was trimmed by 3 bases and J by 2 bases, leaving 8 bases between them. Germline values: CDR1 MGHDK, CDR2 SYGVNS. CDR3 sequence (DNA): TGTGCCAGCAGTGAGAGGGGGGCCTATAATTCACCCCTCCACTTT. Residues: CASSERGAYNSPLHF.

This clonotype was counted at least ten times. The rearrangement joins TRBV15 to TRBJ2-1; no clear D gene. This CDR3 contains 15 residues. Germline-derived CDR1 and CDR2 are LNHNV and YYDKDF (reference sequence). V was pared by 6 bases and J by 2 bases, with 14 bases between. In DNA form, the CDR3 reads TGTGCCACCAGTGCCCTGGCCGACCCCTACAATGAGCAGTTCTTC. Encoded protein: CATSALADPYNEQFF.

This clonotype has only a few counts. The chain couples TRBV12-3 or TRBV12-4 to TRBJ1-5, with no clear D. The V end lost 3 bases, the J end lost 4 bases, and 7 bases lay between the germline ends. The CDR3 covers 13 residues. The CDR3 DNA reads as TGTGCCAGCAGTTTCCCCTCGAATCAGCCCCAGCATTTT. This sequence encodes CASSFPSNQPQHF.

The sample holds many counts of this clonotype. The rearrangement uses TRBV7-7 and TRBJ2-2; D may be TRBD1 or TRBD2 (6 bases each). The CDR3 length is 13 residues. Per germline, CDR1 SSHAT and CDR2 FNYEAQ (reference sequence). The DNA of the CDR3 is TGTGCTAGCGCCCCGGGGGCCACCGGGGAGCTGTTTTTT. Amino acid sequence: CASAPGATGELFF. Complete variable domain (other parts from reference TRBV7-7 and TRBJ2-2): GAGVSQSPRYKVTKRGQDVTLRCDPISSHATLYWYQQALGQGPEFLTYFNYEAQPDKSGLPSDRFSAERPEGSISTLTIQRTEQRDSAMYRCASAPGATGELFFGEGSRLTVL.